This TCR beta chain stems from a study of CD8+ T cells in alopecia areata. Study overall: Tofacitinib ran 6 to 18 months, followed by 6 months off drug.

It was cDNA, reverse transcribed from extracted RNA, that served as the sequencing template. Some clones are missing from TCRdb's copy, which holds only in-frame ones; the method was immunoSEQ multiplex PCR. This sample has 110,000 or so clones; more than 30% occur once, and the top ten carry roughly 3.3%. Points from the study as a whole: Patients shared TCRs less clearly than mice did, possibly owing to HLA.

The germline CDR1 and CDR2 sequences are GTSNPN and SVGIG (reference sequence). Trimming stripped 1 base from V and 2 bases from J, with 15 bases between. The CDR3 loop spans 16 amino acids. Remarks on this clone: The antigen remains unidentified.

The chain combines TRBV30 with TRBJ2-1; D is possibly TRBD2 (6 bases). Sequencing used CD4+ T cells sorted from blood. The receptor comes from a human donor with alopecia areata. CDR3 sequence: CAWSGKGSGAYNEQFF. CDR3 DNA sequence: TGTGCCTGGAGTGGAAAAGGGTCGGGGGCCTACAATGAGCAGTTCTTC. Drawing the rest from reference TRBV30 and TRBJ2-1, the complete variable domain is SQTIHQWPATLVQPVGSPLSLECTVEGTSNPNLYWYRQAAGRGLQLLFYSVGIGQISSEVPQNLSASRPQDRQFILSSKKLLLSDSGFYLCAWSGKGSGAYNEQFFGPGTRLTVL.